A selection of T cell receptor beta chains follows, all from one sample in a study of prognosis after radiotherapy for stage I lung cancer. TCRdb passed the multiplex PCR reads through MiXCR, listing each CDR3 protein once. The data show more than 25,000 distinct CDR3 sequences, about 34% seen once. Source: PBMCs, taken before or after stereotactic body radiation therapy (not recorded which). These receptors all stem from a donor at least 50 years old with non-small cell lung cancer. Each CDR3 is given with its conserved first and last residue. The D gene is left open where the match is weak. Not all rows give a size; the values are once, few, many and, for expanded clones, a class.

abundance	d_gene	v_gene	j_gene	CDR3nt	CDR3aa
many	NA	TRBV12-3/TRBV12-4	TRBJ2-1	TGTGCCAGCAGGGGGGTCAATGAGCAGTTCTTC	CASRGVNEQFF
many	NA	TRBV12-3/TRBV12-4	TRBJ2-3	TGTGCCAGCAGGAGGGGGGGGGGGGGATCGCAGTATTTT	CASRRGGGGSQYF
many	NA	TRBV20-1	TRBJ2-7	TGCAGTGCCCAGAGCGGCCCCTCCTACGAGCAGTACTTC	CSAQSGPSYEQYF
NA	NA	TRBV3-2	TRBJ1-2	TGTGCCAGCAGCCAAGATCAGGGGGCGGTTTATGGCTACACCTTC	CASSQDQGAVYGYTF
once	NA	TRBV5-1	TRBJ1-5	TGCGCCAGCAGCTCCGGGACATGTCAGCCCCAGCATTTT	CASSSGTCQPQHF
many	NA	TRBV6-1	TRBJ2-1	TGTGCCAGCGCTCGGGGCCATGAGCAGTTCTTC	CASARGHEQFF
many	NA	TRBV12-3/TRBV12-4	TRBJ1-5	TGTGCCAGCAGTTCCAGGGATCAGCCCCAGCATTTT	CASSSRDQPQHF
many	TRBD2	TRBV20-1	TRBJ2-3	TGCAGTGCTAGAGATCGGAGCGGGAGGAGCACAGATACGCAGTATTTT	CSARDRSGRSTDTQYF
NA	NA	TRBV11-2	TRBJ2-7	TGTGCCAGCAGCTTGAGGGCCCTATCTCCTATTTACGAGCAGTACTTC	CASSLRALSPIYEQYF
many	NA	TRBV20-1	TRBJ2-3	TGCAGTGCTACCTGGGACCCCACAGATACGCAGTATTTT	CSATWDPTDTQYF
many	NA	TRBV9	TRBJ2-1	TGTGCCAGCAGCCCGCCGGACGGAAACAATGAGCAGTTCTTC	CASSPPDGNNEQFF
many	TRBD2	TRBV5-5	TRBJ2-1	TGTGCCAGCAGCTTGGGCCTAGCGGGGCCAGAGCAGTTCTTC	CASSLGLAGPEQFF
many	TRBD2	TRBV12-3/TRBV12-4	TRBJ2-1	TGTGCCAGCAGTTTAGGGACTAGCCTCTACAATGAGCAGTTCTTC	CASSLGTSLYNEQFF
once	NA	TRBV2	TRBJ1-1	TGTACCAGCATGGCAACATCGGGGGGTGAAGCTTTCTTT	CTSMATSGGEAFF
medium-sized	TRBD1	TRBV27	TRBJ1-1	TGTGCCAGCAGTTTCCAGGACAGGGCGGGCGAAACTTTCTTT	CASSFQDRAGETFF
many	NA	TRBV5-4	TRBJ1-4	TGTGCCAGCAGCTTGGCCGCTGGAGGGAGGAATGAAAAACTGTTTTTT	CASSLAAGGRNEKLFF
many	NA	TRBV19	TRBJ2-1	TGTGCCAGTTTTACCTCCCACAGGATACCTCGTGAGCAGTTCTTC	CASFTSHRIPREQFF
many	TRBD2	TRBV20-1	TRBJ2-1	TGCAGTGCTAGCGGTAGCTACGGGACTAGCGGATACAATGAGCAGTTCTTC	CSASGSYGTSGYNEQFF
many	NA	TRBV7-3	TRBJ2-2	TGTGCCAGCAGCTTAATCAACACCGGGGAGCTGTTTTTT	CASSLINTGELFF
many	NA	TRBV24-1	TRBJ2-1	TGTGCCACCAGTGATGGGGGGAGGTACACCTACAATGAGCAGTTCTTC	CATSDGGRYTYNEQFF
few	NA	TRBV5-1	TRBJ2-2	TGCGCCAGCAGCTCAAGGTCTGTGGGGGCCGGGGAGCTGTTTTTT	CASSSRSVGAGELFF
NA	TRBD2	TRBV6-1	TRBJ2-1	TGTGCCAGCAGTGAACTAGCGGGATCCTACAATGAGCAGTTCTTC	CASSELAGSYNEQFF
many	NA	TRBV5-1	TRBJ2-6	TGCGCCAGCAGCTTGGGGGGTTCTGGGGCCAACGTCCTGACTTTC	CASSLGGSGANVLTF
few	NA	TRBV6-2/TRBV6-3	TRBJ1-1	TGTGCCAGCAGTTACTCGAGGGAGAACACTGAAGCTTTCTTT	CASSYSRENTEAFF
NA	NA	TRBV6-4	TRBJ1-2	TGTGCCAGCAGTGTCGAGGCGGCCTCCAACTATGGCTACACCTTC	CASSVEAASNYGYTF
few	TRBD1	TRBV11-2	TRBJ2-7	TGTGCCAGCTTGAGGGACAGTGTTTACGAGCAGTACTTC	CASLRDSVYEQYF
NA	TRBD1	TRBV6-1	TRBJ1-2	TGTACCACCGGGACAGGGGGCTCGTGGCACTATTGCTACACCTTC	CTTGTGGSWHYCYTF
many	TRBD2	TRBV7-9	TRBJ2-5	TGTGCCAGCAGCTTAATGGCGGGAGTTCAGACCCAGTACTTC	CASSLMAGVQTQYF
NA	TRBD1	TRBV27	TRBJ2-7	TGTGCCAGCAGGTGGACAGGGGGGTACGAGCAGTACTTC	CASRWTGGYEQYF
NA	TRBD1	TRBV20-1	TRBJ2-7	TGCAGTGCTATCCCCGACAGGGGCTACGAGCAGTACTTC	CSAIPDRGYEQYF
many	NA	TRBV28	TRBJ2-2	TGTGCCAGCAGTTTATGGGACCAGAACACCGGGGAGCTGTTTTTT	CASSLWDQNTGELFF
once	TRBD1	TRBV28	TRBJ1-5	TGTGCCAGTAACACCCTGCACAGGGGCTTGCAGCCCCAGCATTTT	CASNTLHRGLQPQHF
many	NA	TRBV2	TRBJ1-6	TGTGCCGGACATGGTATAAATTCACCCCTCCACTTT	CAGHGINSPLHF
NA	NA	TRBV20-1	TRBJ1-5	TGCAGTGCTAGAATAGGGACGGAGAATCAGCCCCAGCATTTT	CSARIGTENQPQHF
many	NA	TRBV14	TRBJ1-1	TGTGCCAGCAGCCAAGATCTTGGCAGGGTTTTCACTGAAGCTTTCTTT	CASSQDLGRVFTEAFF
many	NA	TRBV19	TRBJ2-7	TGTGCCAGTAGTATAGAAGGAGGCGAGCAGTACTTC	CASSIEGGEQYF
many	NA	TRBV5-1	TRBJ2-5	TGCGCCAGCAGACAGGGAGGGGGAGAGACCCAGTACTTC	CASRQGGGETQYF
many	NA	TRBV2	TRBJ2-3	TGTGCCAGCAGTGAAGCCCAGGGATATACGCAGTATTTT	CASSEAQGYTQYF
many	TRBD2	TRBV7-9	TRBJ2-3	TGTGCCAGCACTGGTCGCGGGGGGAACACAGATACGCAGTATTTT	CASTGRGGNTDTQYF
NA	NA	TRBV7-9	TRBJ2-2	TGTGCCAGCAGCTCGCTGGGAGACACCGGGGAGCTGTTTTTT	CASSSLGDTGELFF
many	NA	TRBV2	TRBJ1-2	TGTGCCAGCAGTGAACGGGGGCTCGGGGGGAATGGCTACACCTTC	CASSERGLGGNGYTF
NA	NA	TRBV24-1	TRBJ2-3	TGTGCCACCAGTGAATCTCCAGTATCCCCTAGCACAGATACGCAGTACTTT	CATSESPVSPSTDTQYF
many	TRBD1	TRBV7-9	TRBJ2-1	TGTGCCAGCAGCCCAATCTTGGGGCGACCAGGGGGATACAATGAGCAGTTCTTC	CASSPILGRPGGYNEQFF
NA	NA	TRBV27	TRBJ2-2	TGTGCCAGCAGTAAAAGGGGGGGGCGCAGGAACGGGGAGCTGTTTTTT	CASSKRGGRRNGELFF
NA	NA	TRBV27	TRBJ1-5	TGTGCCAGCAGTTTATCGTCGGACTCAGGGCAGCCCCAGCATTTT	CASSLSSDSGQPQHF
many	TRBD2	TRBV15	TRBJ2-7	TGTGCCACCAGCACCTCCGGGACTATCCGCGAGCAGTACTTC	CATSTSGTIREQYF
many	TRBD1	TRBV30	TRBJ1-4	TGTGCCTGGAGTGTCGGGACAGGGGCTAATGAAAAACTGTTTTTT	CAWSVGTGANEKLFF
many	NA	TRBV11-1	TRBJ2-7	TGTGCCAGCAGCTTAGGGACGACTCCTAGCGAGCAGTACTTC	CASSLGTTPSEQYF
many	NA	TRBV11-2	TRBJ2-3	TGTGCCAGCAGCTTAACGGGGTCTCGCACAGATACGCAGTATTTT	CASSLTGSRTDTQYF
many	NA	TRBV7-3	TRBJ2-1	TGTGCCAGCAGCTTAATGAGGGGTGGCCACAATGAGCAGTTCTTC	CASSLMRGGHNEQFF